A selection of T cell receptor beta chains follows, all from one sample in a study of PD-1 blockade in mismatch repair-deficient tumors. The assay was immunoSEQ multiplex PCR, and TCRdb's table has in-frame clones only and misses some. In the table there are approximately 110,000 clones, about 80% of which are singletons. The material was peripheral blood, obtained about 60 weeks after starting pembrolizumab. These receptors were obtained from an adult with mismatch repair-deficient cancer. The CDR3 runs from the conserved cysteine through the conserved F or W. Each record gives: J gene, V gene, D gene, clone size, CDR3 DNA, CDR3 protein. A D gene is named only where the DNA matches it firmly. Rows give clone size only sometimes, using once, few, many, or a class for an expanded clone.

j_gene: TRBJ1-3; v_gene: TRBV19; d_gene: NA; abundance: NA; CDR3nt: TGTGCCAGTAGTCTAGCCCCGGGGATAGTAGGAAACACCATATATTTT; CDR3aa: CASSLAPGIVGNTIYF
j_gene: TRBJ1-2; v_gene: TRBV9; d_gene: NA; abundance: few; CDR3nt: TGTGCCAGCAGCCCAGTAGAGCTGCGGCCCTCTGGCTACACCTTC; CDR3aa: CASSPVELRPSGYTF
j_gene: TRBJ2-7; v_gene: TRBV5-1; d_gene: NA; abundance: few; CDR3nt: TGCGCCAGCAGCTTGGCAGCAGCCACTACCTACGAGCAGTACTTC; CDR3aa: CASSLAAATTYEQYF
j_gene: TRBJ1-4; v_gene: TRBV30; d_gene: TRBD1; abundance: few; CDR3nt: TGTGCCTGGCAAAGGCTCAGGGGGCAAGAAAAACTGTTTTTT; CDR3aa: CAWQRLRGQEKLFF
j_gene: TRBJ2-2; v_gene: TRBV4-3; d_gene: TRBD1; abundance: NA; CDR3nt: TGCGCCAGCAGCCGGGACAGGGGAGGGACCGGGGAGCTGTTTTTT; CDR3aa: CASSRDRGGTGELFF
j_gene: TRBJ1-2; v_gene: TRBV12-5; d_gene: NA; abundance: NA; CDR3nt: TGTGCTAGTGGTTTGGGACAGGCGGATGGCTACACCTTC; CDR3aa: CASGLGQADGYTF
j_gene: TRBJ2-5; v_gene: TRBV6-1; d_gene: TRBD1; abundance: NA; CDR3nt: TGTGCCACCCTTTCAGACAGGGGCGGAAAGACCCAGTACTTC; CDR3aa: CATLSDRGGKTQYF
j_gene: TRBJ1-2; v_gene: TRBV10-3; d_gene: NA; abundance: NA; CDR3nt: TGTGCCATCAGTGAGTCGCCCCGGGGTCTCGGCTACACCTTC; CDR3aa: CAISESPRGLGYTF
j_gene: TRBJ2-7; v_gene: TRBV9; d_gene: TRBD2; abundance: NA; CDR3nt: TGTGCCAGCCCCCTCTACGCGGGACTAGCCTACGAGCAGTACTTC; CDR3aa: CASPLYAGLAYEQYF
j_gene: TRBJ2-1; v_gene: TRBV5-1; d_gene: NA; abundance: NA; CDR3nt: TGCGCCAGCAGCCCGGGACCTGAAAGCTCCTACAATGAGCAGTTCTTC; CDR3aa: CASSPGPESSYNEQFF
j_gene: TRBJ1-1; v_gene: TRBV10-1; d_gene: NA; abundance: many; CDR3nt: TGCGCCAGCAGTGCTAGACAAGGAACTGAAGCTTTCTTT; CDR3aa: CASSARQGTEAFF
j_gene: TRBJ2-5; v_gene: TRBV5-1; d_gene: TRBD2; abundance: NA; CDR3nt: TGCGCCAGCAGTTATAGCGGGGCAGGCGCGGAGACCCAGTACTTC; CDR3aa: CASSYSGAGAETQYF
j_gene: TRBJ1-5; v_gene: TRBV19; d_gene: TRBD1; abundance: NA; CDR3nt: TGTGCCAGTAGTATCCCCACAGGGGGTCCTAATCAGCCCCAGCATTTT; CDR3aa: CASSIPTGGPNQPQHF
j_gene: TRBJ2-1; v_gene: TRBV7-9; d_gene: NA; abundance: few; CDR3nt: TGTGCCAGCAGCCAAGGACAGTCCAATGAGCAGTTCTTC; CDR3aa: CASSQGQSNEQFF
j_gene: TRBJ2-3; v_gene: TRBV13; d_gene: NA; abundance: NA; CDR3nt: TGTGCCAGCAGCAAACGTTTCCAGACTATCACAGATACGCAGTATTTT; CDR3aa: CASSKRFQTITDTQYF
j_gene: TRBJ2-3; v_gene: TRBV18; d_gene: NA; abundance: NA; CDR3nt: TGTGCCAGCTCACTGTCGTCCAGTAGCACAGATACGCAGTATTTT; CDR3aa: CASSLSSSSTDTQYF
j_gene: TRBJ2-2; v_gene: TRBV2; d_gene: NA; abundance: NA; CDR3nt: TGTGCCGTCTTGCCGGGCCAAAAGACCGGGGAGCTGTTTTTT; CDR3aa: CAVLPGQKTGELFF
j_gene: TRBJ1-4; v_gene: TRBV18; d_gene: NA; abundance: NA; CDR3nt: TGTGCCAGCTCACCATATCCGGGGCCGGAGGGTGAAAAACTGTTTTTT; CDR3aa: CASSPYPGPEGEKLFF
j_gene: TRBJ1-6; v_gene: TRBV6-4; d_gene: NA; abundance: once; CDR3nt: TGTGCCAGCAGGCCTGATGTGGTATCACCCCTCCACTTT; CDR3aa: CASRPDVVSPLHF
j_gene: TRBJ1-1; v_gene: TRBV7-2; d_gene: NA; abundance: NA; CDR3nt: TGTGCCAGCAGCTTAGTTCATCGGTCGGGCAGGGGAAACACTGAAGCTTTCTTT; CDR3aa: CASSLVHRSGRGNTEAFF
j_gene: TRBJ2-5; v_gene: TRBV15; d_gene: NA; abundance: NA; CDR3nt: TGTGCCACCAGCAGAGATCGGCGGCAAGAGACCCAGTACTTC; CDR3aa: CATSRDRRQETQYF
j_gene: TRBJ2-4; v_gene: TRBV9; d_gene: NA; abundance: NA; CDR3nt: TGTGCCAGCAGCGTAGCCAGCGGAGGGGCCAAAAACATTCAGTACTTC; CDR3aa: CASSVASGGAKNIQYF
j_gene: TRBJ2-7; v_gene: TRBV7-2; d_gene: NA; abundance: NA; CDR3nt: TGTGCCAGCAGCTCAACAGGGTGGGAGCAGTACTTC; CDR3aa: CASSSTGWEQYF
j_gene: TRBJ2-5; v_gene: TRBV18; d_gene: TRBD1; abundance: few; CDR3nt: TGTGCCAGCTCACCAGTCCGGGACAGGTGGGAGACCCAGTACTTC; CDR3aa: CASSPVRDRWETQYF
j_gene: TRBJ2-1; v_gene: TRBV7-3; d_gene: TRBD2; abundance: few; CDR3nt: TGTGCCAGCAGCGTGATACTAGCGGCATACAATGAGCAGTTCTTC; CDR3aa: CASSVILAAYNEQFF
j_gene: TRBJ2-2; v_gene: TRBV19; d_gene: NA; abundance: NA; CDR3nt: TGTGCCAGTAGTATGTATGGGCAGGCTAGCGGGGAGCTGTTTTTT; CDR3aa: CASSMYGQASGELFF
j_gene: TRBJ1-5; v_gene: TRBV27; d_gene: NA; abundance: NA; CDR3nt: TGTGCCAGCGGTTCGGGTAGGCAGGATAATCAGCCCCAGCATTTT; CDR3aa: CASGSGRQDNQPQHF
j_gene: TRBJ2-1; v_gene: TRBV4-2; d_gene: TRBD2; abundance: once; CDR3nt: TGTGCCAGCAGCCAAGGTACTAGCGGGTTATACAATGAGCAGTTCTTC; CDR3aa: CASSQGTSGLYNEQFF
j_gene: TRBJ1-5; v_gene: TRBV13; d_gene: NA; abundance: few; CDR3nt: TGTGCCAGCAGTATAACAGGGCCCGGTCAGCCCCAGCATTTT; CDR3aa: CASSITGPGQPQHF
j_gene: TRBJ2-5; v_gene: TRBV27; d_gene: NA; abundance: NA; CDR3nt: TGTGCCAGCAGTCCGAGGGGGGCGGGCCGACAAGAGACCCAGTACTTC; CDR3aa: CASSPRGAGRQETQYF
j_gene: TRBJ1-1; v_gene: TRBV5-4; d_gene: NA; abundance: NA; CDR3nt: TGTGCCAGCAGCAATCGGGACAAAAACACTGAAGCTTTCTTT; CDR3aa: CASSNRDKNTEAFF
j_gene: TRBJ2-1; v_gene: TRBV18; d_gene: TRBD1; abundance: NA; CDR3nt: TGTGCCAGCTCGCCCGGGACAGGGGGTTACAATGAGCAGTTCTTC; CDR3aa: CASSPGTGGYNEQFF
j_gene: TRBJ2-5; v_gene: TRBV5-4; d_gene: TRBD2; abundance: NA; CDR3nt: TGTGCCAGCAACTTAGCGGGAGGGCCTCAAGAGACCCAGTACTTC; CDR3aa: CASNLAGGPQETQYF
j_gene: TRBJ2-1; v_gene: TRBV7-9; d_gene: NA; abundance: NA; CDR3nt: TGTGCCAGCAGCCGGACTCACAATGAGCAGTTCTTC; CDR3aa: CASSRTHNEQFF
j_gene: TRBJ2-7; v_gene: TRBV5-4; d_gene: TRBD1; abundance: NA; CDR3nt: TGTGCCAGCAGTTGGGACAGGGGCTACGAGCAGTACTTC; CDR3aa: CASSWDRGYEQYF
j_gene: TRBJ2-3; v_gene: TRBV10-3; d_gene: NA; abundance: NA; CDR3nt: TGTGCCATCAGTGAAACGGGGGACAGAGGCTCAGATACGCAGTATTTT; CDR3aa: CAISETGDRGSDTQYF
j_gene: TRBJ2-1; v_gene: TRBV19; d_gene: TRBD1; abundance: NA; CDR3nt: TGTGCCAGTAGTCCCCGGGACAGATACAATGAGCAGTTCTTC; CDR3aa: CASSPRDRYNEQFF
j_gene: TRBJ1-1; v_gene: TRBV6-5; d_gene: NA; abundance: NA; CDR3nt: TGTGCCAGCAGAGCTCCTAAGGGGGGTGAAGCTTTCTTT; CDR3aa: CASRAPKGGEAFF
j_gene: TRBJ2-5; v_gene: TRBV13; d_gene: NA; abundance: NA; CDR3nt: TGTGCCAGCAGCTTTTCCGAGACAGACATACAAGAGACCCAGTACTTC; CDR3aa: CASSFSETDIQETQYF
j_gene: TRBJ2-1; v_gene: TRBV5-8; d_gene: NA; abundance: NA; CDR3nt: TGTGCCAGCAGCTTTTTGGACAATGAGCAGTTCTTC; CDR3aa: CASSFLDNEQFF
j_gene: TRBJ2-1; v_gene: TRBV6-4; d_gene: TRBD1; abundance: NA; CDR3nt: TGTGCCAGCAGTGAGTCCTGGACAGGGCTAAATGAGCAGTTCTTC; CDR3aa: CASSESWTGLNEQFF
j_gene: TRBJ2-5; v_gene: TRBV9; d_gene: NA; abundance: NA; CDR3nt: TGTGCCAGCAGCAGGGATCGGGGTCAAGAGACCCAGTACTTC; CDR3aa: CASSRDRGQETQYF
j_gene: TRBJ2-1; v_gene: TRBV9; d_gene: TRBD1; abundance: NA; CDR3nt: TGTGCCAGCAGTCGTTCCGGGACAGGGGGCAATGAGCAGTTCTTC; CDR3aa: CASSRSGTGGNEQFF
j_gene: TRBJ2-7; v_gene: TRBV11-2; d_gene: TRBD2; abundance: few; CDR3nt: TGTGCCAGCAGCTTAGATCCTAGCGGGTACGAGCAGTACTTC; CDR3aa: CASSLDPSGYEQYF
j_gene: TRBJ2-1; v_gene: TRBV7-3; d_gene: TRBD2; abundance: NA; CDR3nt: TGTGCCAGCAGTCCCTCTAGCGGGGCCTCCTACAATGAGCAGTTCTTC; CDR3aa: CASSPSSGASYNEQFF
j_gene: TRBJ1-5; v_gene: TRBV6-6; d_gene: TRBD1; abundance: NA; CDR3nt: TGTGCCAGCAGCCAACAGGGGACTCAGCCCCAGCATTTT; CDR3aa: CASSQQGTQPQHF
j_gene: TRBJ2-2; v_gene: TRBV11-3; d_gene: NA; abundance: NA; CDR3nt: TGTGCCACTTCCAAGGACTTTAACACCGGGGAGCTGTTTTTT; CDR3aa: CATSKDFNTGELFF
j_gene: TRBJ2-1; v_gene: TRBV2; d_gene: NA; abundance: NA; CDR3nt: TGTGCCAGCAGTTGGACTCGGCGTGAGCAGTTCTTC; CDR3aa: CASSWTRREQFF
j_gene: TRBJ2-1; v_gene: TRBV21-1; d_gene: NA; abundance: NA; CDR3nt: TGTGCCAGCAGCAAAGCCAGCTCCTACAATGAGCAGTTCTTC; CDR3aa: CASSKASSYNEQFF